What follows is one T cell receptor (beta chain) and its context. Its specificity is not known. Before any sequencing was done, the ViraFEST assay used viral peptide pools to expand antigen-specific CD4+ T cells. The culture ran for approximately 10 days before CD4+ T cells were isolated. The authors replaced half the medium with IL-2 medium on days 3 and 7. The repertoire was sequenced with immunoSEQ multiplex PCR; TCRdb's copy has only in-frame clones and lacks some. The profile shows around 31,000 clones, 55% to 75% of them singletons. The data derive from a study of vaccination effects on CD4 cells after COVID-19. Study conclusions and caveats: Pronounced clonal contraction occurred in clones induced by infection and by vaccine late after vaccination.

The TCR sequence derives from a human donor who received a COVID-19 vaccine. The material was CD4+ T cells from PBMCs cultured with HCoV-229E spike peptides, obtained before COVID-19 vaccination.

The CDR3 region is CASGQGLSGANVLTF. As DNA, the CDR3 is TGTGCCAGCGGGCAGGGCCTCTCTGGGGCCAACGTCCTGACTTTC. The rearrangement links TRBV2 to TRBJ2-6; D is possibly TRBD1 (5 bases). Germline lookup yields CDR1 SNHLY and CDR2 FYNNEI. Trimming pared 8 bases from V and 0 bases from J, leaving 11 bases between. The CDR3 is 15 residues long.